This T cell receptor (beta chain) came from a study of molecular identifiers for immune sequencing clone quantification. With 10%, 30% or 50% of RNA, about 20,000 to 1,000,000 naive CD8 T cells were sequenced. CDR1 and CDR2 from the germline V gene are LGHNA and YSLEER. The CDR3 contains 18 residues. Unmatched junction bases numbered 1, after V lost 0 bases and J lost 0 bases. TCRdb ran MiXCR on the PCR reads and lists one entry per CDR3 protein. The table lists 460,000 or so distinct CDR3 sequences, about a fifth of them singletons. This clonotype showed up just once. The sequence came from a human donor in good health. Some libraries in this study had Jurkat cell RNA spiked in. The chain employs TRBV4-3 and TRBJ2-6; 11 bases align to TRBD2. The sample was naive CD8+ T cells from blood, with Jurkat cell RNA spiked in. Subset defined: FACS-sorted CD8+CD4-CCR7+CD45RA+ naive T cells. The CDR3 bases are TGCGCCAGCAGCCAAGATAGCGGGGGGGCCTCTGGGGCCAACGTCCTGACTTTC. Translating gives CASSQDSGGASGANVLTF.